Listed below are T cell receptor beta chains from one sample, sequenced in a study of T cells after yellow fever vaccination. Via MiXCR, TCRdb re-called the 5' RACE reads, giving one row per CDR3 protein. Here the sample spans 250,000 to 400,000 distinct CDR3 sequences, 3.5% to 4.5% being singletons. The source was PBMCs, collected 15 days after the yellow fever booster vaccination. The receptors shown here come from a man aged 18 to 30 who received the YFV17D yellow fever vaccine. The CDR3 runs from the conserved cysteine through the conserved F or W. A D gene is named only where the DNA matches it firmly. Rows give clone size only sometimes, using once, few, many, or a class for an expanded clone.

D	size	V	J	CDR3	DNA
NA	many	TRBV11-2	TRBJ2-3	CASSLALGNTDTQYF	TGTGCCAGCAGCTTAGCCCTGGGCAACACAGATACGCAGTATTTT
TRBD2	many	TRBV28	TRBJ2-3	CASSSGLAGGFKDTQYF	TGTGCCAGCAGTAGCGGACTAGCGGGGGGTTTCAAGGATACGCAGTATTTT
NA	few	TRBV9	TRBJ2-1	CASSVTSLDEQFF	TGTGCCAGCAGCGTAACTAGTCTGGATGAGCAGTTCTTC
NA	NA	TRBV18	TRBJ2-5	CASSMRSQETQYF	TGTGCCAGCTCAATGAGGAGTCAAGAGACCCAGTACTTC
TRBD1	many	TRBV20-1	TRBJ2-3	CSANSGGVDTQYF	TGCAGTGCGAATTCAGGGGGCGTGGATACGCAGTATTTT
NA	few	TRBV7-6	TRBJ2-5	CASSLSRETREGTNGETQYF	TGTGCCAGCAGCTTAAGTAGGGAGACTCGCGAGGGCACCAATGGGGAGACCCAGTACTTC
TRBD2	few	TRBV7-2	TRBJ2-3	CASSSLSGGGRDTQYF	TGTGCCAGCAGCTCTCTTAGCGGGGGGGGGAGAGATACGCAGTATTTT
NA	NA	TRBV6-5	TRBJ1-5	CASSYSIYGGWPQHF	TGTGCCAGCAGTTACTCGATCTACGGGGGGTGGCCCCAGCATTTT
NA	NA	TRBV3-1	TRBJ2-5	CASSIATGLGETQYF	TGTGCCAGCAGCATTGCAACGGGGTTGGGGGAGACCCAGTACTTC
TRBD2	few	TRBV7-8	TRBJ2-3	CASSTYATSGGITDTQYF	TGTGCCAGCAGCACCTACGCTACTAGCGGGGGTATAACAGATACGCAGTATTTT
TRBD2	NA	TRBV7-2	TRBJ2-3	CASSVGRAPDTQYF	TGTGCCAGCAGCGTGGGGAGGGCCCCAGATACGCAGTATTTT
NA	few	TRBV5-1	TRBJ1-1	CASSRNRELNTEAFF	TGCGCCAGCAGCAGGAACAGGGAATTGAACACTGAAGCTTTCTTT
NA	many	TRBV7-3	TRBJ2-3	CASSLGPHDKVAQYF	TGTGCCAGCAGCTTAGGCCCGCACGACAAGGTAGCGCAGTATTTT
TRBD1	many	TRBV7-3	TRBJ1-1	CASSFSGQGGTEAFF	TGTGCCAGCAGCTTCTCGGGACAGGGGGGAACTGAAGCTTTCTTT
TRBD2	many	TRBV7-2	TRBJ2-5	CASTLVGLAEQETQYF	TGTGCCAGCACCCTCGTCGGACTAGCGGAACAAGAGACCCAGTACTTC
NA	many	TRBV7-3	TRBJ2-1	CASSLQGGNEQFF	TGTGCCAGCAGTTTACAGGGAGGAAATGAGCAGTTCTTC
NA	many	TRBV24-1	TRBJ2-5	CATSDLQGAEETQYF	TGTGCCACCAGTGATTTACAAGGTGCCGAAGAGACCCAGTACTTC
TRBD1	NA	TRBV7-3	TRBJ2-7	CASRYAGTGPYEQYF	TGTGCCAGCAGGTATGCCGGGACAGGACCCTACGAGCAGTACTTC
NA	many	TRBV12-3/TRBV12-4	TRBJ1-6	CASSFRGSPLHF	TGTGCCAGCAGTTTTCGTGGATCACCCCTCCACTTT
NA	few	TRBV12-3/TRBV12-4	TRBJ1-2	CASSRGGGTYGYTF	TGTGCCAGCAGTCGGGGGGGGGGAACATATGGCTACACCTTC
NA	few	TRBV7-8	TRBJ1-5	CASTSKRGGNQPQHF	TGTGCCAGCACCTCCAAGAGGGGGGGCAATCAGCCCCAGCATTTT
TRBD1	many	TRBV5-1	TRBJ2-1	CASRMQGDSFNEQFF	TGCGCCAGTAGGATGCAGGGGGACAGTTTCAATGAGCAGTTCTTC
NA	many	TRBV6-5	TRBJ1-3	CASSRAPANGNTIYF	TGTGCCAGCAGTCGAGCACCAGCAAATGGAAACACCATATATTTT
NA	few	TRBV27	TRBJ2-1	CASSLSKGYNEQFF	TGTGCCAGCAGTTTATCGAAGGGTTACAATGAGCAGTTCTTC
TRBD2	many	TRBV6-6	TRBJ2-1	CASHPSGGESYNEQFF	TGTGCCAGTCACCCGAGCGGGGGGGAATCCTACAATGAGCAGTTCTTC
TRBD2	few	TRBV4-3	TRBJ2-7	CASSRGLEEYEQYF	TGCGCCAGCAGCCGAGGACTAGAGGAGTACGAGCAGTACTTC
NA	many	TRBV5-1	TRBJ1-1	CASSLTVMNTEAFF	TGCGCCAGCAGCCTGACAGTGATGAACACTGAAGCTTTCTTT
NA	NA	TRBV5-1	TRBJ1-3	CASSLGYRASGNTIYF	TGCGCCAGCAGCTTGGGGTACAGAGCCTCTGGAAACACCATATATTTT
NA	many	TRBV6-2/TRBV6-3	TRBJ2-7	CASSYWDARYEQYF	TGTGCCAGCAGTTACTGGGACGCAAGGTACGAGCAGTACTTC
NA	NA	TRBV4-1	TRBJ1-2	CASSQEVSAGYGYTF	TGCGCCAGCAGCCAAGAGGTGTCGGCAGGGTATGGCTACACCTTC
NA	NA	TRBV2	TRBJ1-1	CASCWGSTEAFF	TGTGCCAGCTGTTGGGGAAGCACTGAAGCTTTCTTT
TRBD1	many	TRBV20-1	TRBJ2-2	CSARQSGQGATGELFF	TGCAGTGCTAGACAATCCGGACAGGGGGCAACCGGGGAGCTGTTTTTT
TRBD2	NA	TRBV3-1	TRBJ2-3	CASSQTSGGDTQYF	TGTGCCAGCAGCCAGACTAGCGGGGGAGATACGCAGTATTTT
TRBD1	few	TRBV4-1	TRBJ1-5	CASSHKQGYSNQPQHF	TGCGCCAGCAGCCACAAACAGGGGTATAGCAATCAGCCCCAGCATTTT
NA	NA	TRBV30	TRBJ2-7	CAWSDSRYEQYF	TGTGCCTGGTCGGACAGCCGCTACGAGCAGTACTTC
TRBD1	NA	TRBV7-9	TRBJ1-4	CASSRTGSTEKLFF	TGTGCCAGCAGCAGGACAGGGTCAACCGAAAAACTGTTTTTT
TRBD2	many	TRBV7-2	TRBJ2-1	CASSPGLAGANEQFF	TGTGCCAGCAGCCCCGGACTAGCGGGGGCCAATGAGCAGTTCTTC
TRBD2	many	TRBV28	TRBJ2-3	CASSLTPSGSTQYF	TGTGCCAGCAGTTTAACCCCTAGCGGGTCTACGCAGTATTTT